This TCR beta chain was profiled in a study of cytomegalovirus exposure and HLA in healthy donors. For the study at large: Earlier work reported 100 million or so unique TCR beta sequences from 150 million to 200 million T cells.

PCR used 60 Vbeta primers and 13 Jbeta primers. Profiled with immunoSEQ multiplex PCR; TCRdb holds only in-frame clones, not every one. The sample has about 150,000 clones, 73% seen once. This clone has a handful of counts. What it binds is not known. General observations from the study: In a later analysis, approximately 15,000 TCR beta sequences were associated with HLA alleles at 0.05 false discovery rate. By HLA locus, TCR association rates varied in a later analysis, with DRB1 showing the most and HLA-C the fewest. Near-uniform donor sequencing depth was presumed by presence/absence analyses.

The TCR originated in a woman in her late teens or twenties in good health and CMV-seronegative. The sample consisted of PBMCs.

The CDR3 loop reads CASSRLVTDTQYF. The CDR3 DNA is TGTGCCAGCAGCCGCCTAGTCACAGATACGCAGTATTTT. V and J are TRBV5-8 and TRBJ2-3; no clear D. The CDR3 loop spans 13 amino acids. Between the trimmed V and J ends, which lost 4 bases and 2 bases, there was a span of 8 bases. From germline, CDR1 is SGHTS and CDR2 YDEGEE.